The 10 T cell receptor beta chains in this list originate from one sample, sequenced in a study of T cell repertoires in cytomegalovirus infection. Their cognate antigens are unknown. TCRdb processed the reads anew with MiXCR; each CDR3 protein has one entry. The sample holds 650,000 to 850,000 distinct CDR3 sequences; 25% to 35% are singletons and the top ten take approximately 14%. Here the sequenced sample was cultured CD8+ T cells from PBMCs, taken from culture after CMV antigen stimulation. These receptors originate from a human donor in good health (CMV status not recorded). Some clones in this sample may be carry-over from other donors' samples.

The chain is built from TRBV27 and TRBJ1-1; TRBD1 matches at 7 bases. Looked up from germline, CDR1 is MNHEY and CDR2 is SMNVEV (reference sequence). The V segment lost 9 bases and the J segment 5 bases; nucleotides outside the gene matches: 6. The CDR3 is made up of 12 amino acids. The CDR3 DNA reads TGTGCCAGACAGGGGAGAGAAACTGAAGCTTTCTTT. It is translated as CARQGRETEAFF.

Points on this clonotype: This may come from a read error, since a much larger clone is one base off. This rearrangement joins TRBV7-2 to TRBJ1-4, with a tentative D call TRBD1 (5 bases). The V end lost 5 bases, the J end lost 6 bases, and 13 bases lay between the germline ends. This CDR3 has 14 amino acids. Germline V gene sequence: CDR1 SGHTA, CDR2 FQGNSA. CDR3 region: CASSPGTRDEKLFF. CDR3 DNA sequence: TGTGCCAGCAGCCCCGGGACTAGGGATGAAAAACTGTTTTTT.

About this clonotype itself: Since a much larger clone is just one base distant, this may be a read error. V is TRBV7-8 and J is TRBJ2-1, with D uncertain. Trimming shortened V by 0 bases and J by 8 bases, and 2 bases separated the two germline ends. Germline V CDR1 and CDR2: SGHVS, FQNEAQ. This CDR3 spans 11 amino acids. The CDR3 is CASSLAHEQFF. In DNA, the CDR3 is TGTGCCAGCAGCTTAGCGCATGAGCAGTTCTTC.

This clonotype was seen more than once but under ten times. J is TRBJ1-6 and V is TRBV7-8; perhaps TRBD1 as D (5 bases). Germline assignment: CDR1 SGHVS and CDR2 FQNEAQ. The V and J ends lost 3 bases and 2 bases respectively, with 11 bases between them. The CDR3 covers 16 residues. The CDR3 here is CASSLAQGAYNSPLHF. In DNA, the CDR3 is TGTGCCAGCAGCTTGGCCCAGGGCGCCTATAATTCACCCCTCCACTTT.

The chain couples TRBV20-1 to TRBJ2-3; D is ambiguous. Trimming cost V 5 bases and J 5 bases, with 14 bases left between them. The CDR3 spans 13 residues. Germline V lookup: CDR1 DFQATT, CDR2 SNEGSKA (reference sequence). Written as DNA, the CDR3 is TGCAGTGCTCCGCCGCTGGCGGAAGATACGCAGTATTTT. It specifies CSAPPLAEDTQYF.

This clonotype was seen only a few times. The chain uses TRBV4-3 and TRBJ2-5; possibly TRBD1 or TRBD2 for D (6 bases each). The V and J ends lost 0 bases and 5 bases respectively, with 22 bases between them. Germline V gives CDR1 LGHNA, CDR2 YSLEER. The CDR3 length is 18 residues. CDR3 coding DNA: TGCGCCAGCAGCCAAGATAACGTCGGGGGCCTCAGCTGGGAGACCCAGTACTTC. Translating it yields CASSQDNVGGLSWETQYF.

The chain carries TRBV4-3 and TRBJ1-3; D call uncertain. With 0 bases removed from V and 2 bases from J, the gap between germline ends came to 8 bases. The CDR3 spans 15 residues. CDR1 is LGHNA and CDR2 is YSLEER in the germline V gene. The CDR3 is CASSQDQGTGNTIYF. The CDR3 region has the DNA TGCGCCAGCAGCCAAGATCAAGGGACTGGAAACACCATATATTTT.

The rearrangement uses TRBV7-6 and TRBJ2-5; D remains ambiguous. V lost 2 bases to trimming and J lost 0 bases, with 10 bases between them. The CDR3 consists of 15 residues. Germline values: CDR1 SGHVS, CDR2 FNYEAQ. CDR3 amino acids: CASSLWRRYQETQYF. CDR3 in DNA: TGTGCCAGCAGCTTATGGCGGCGGTACCAAGAGACCCAGTACTTC.

The rearrangement links TRBV27 to TRBJ2-3; the D gene is possibly TRBD1 (7 bases). The germline gives CDR1 MNHEY, CDR2 SMNVEV (reference sequence). The CDR3 is 18 amino acids. V lost 2 bases, J lost 3 bases, and 21 bases lay in between. The CDR3 region is CASSLDPGGYGMTDTQYF. The CDR3 nucleotides are TGTGCCAGCAGTTTAGACCCAGGGGGGTATGGCATGACAGATACGCAGTATTTT.

Of note for this clonotype: A much larger clone differs by one base, so this may be a read error. The gene calls are TRBV27 and TRBJ1-1; D remains ambiguous. Trimming removed 1 base at V and 4 bases at J, with 10 bases between. This CDR3 has 14 amino acids. From germline, CDR1 is MNHEY and CDR2 SMNVEV (reference sequence). CDR3 residues: CASSLLPGCTEAFF. CDR3 in DNA: TGTGCCAGCAGTTTATTGCCCGGGTGCACTGAAGCTTTCTTT.